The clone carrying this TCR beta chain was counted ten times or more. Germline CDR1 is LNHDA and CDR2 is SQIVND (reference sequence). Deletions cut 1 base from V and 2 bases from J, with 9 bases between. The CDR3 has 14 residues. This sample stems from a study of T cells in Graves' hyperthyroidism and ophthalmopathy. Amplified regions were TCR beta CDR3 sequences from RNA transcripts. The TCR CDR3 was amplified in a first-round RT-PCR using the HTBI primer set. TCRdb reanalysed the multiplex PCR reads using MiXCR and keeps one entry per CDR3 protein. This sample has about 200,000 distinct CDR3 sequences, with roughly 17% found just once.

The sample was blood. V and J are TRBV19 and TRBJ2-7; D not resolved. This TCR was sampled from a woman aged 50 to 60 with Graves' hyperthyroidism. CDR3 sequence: CASSIAESAYEQYF. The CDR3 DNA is TGTGCCAGTAGTATAGCAGAGAGTGCCTACGAGCAGTACTTC.